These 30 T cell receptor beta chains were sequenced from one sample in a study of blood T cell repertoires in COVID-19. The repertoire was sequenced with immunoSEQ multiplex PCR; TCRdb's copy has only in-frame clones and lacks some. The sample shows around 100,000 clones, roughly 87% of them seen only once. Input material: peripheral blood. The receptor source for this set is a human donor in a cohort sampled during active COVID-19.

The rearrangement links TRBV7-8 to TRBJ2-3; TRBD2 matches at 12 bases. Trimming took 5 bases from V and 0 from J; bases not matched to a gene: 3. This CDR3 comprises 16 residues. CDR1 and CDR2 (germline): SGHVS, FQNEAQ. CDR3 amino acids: CASSAGTSGSTDTQYF. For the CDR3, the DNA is TGTGCCAGCAGCGCCGGGACTAGCGGGAGCACAGATACGCAGTATTTT.

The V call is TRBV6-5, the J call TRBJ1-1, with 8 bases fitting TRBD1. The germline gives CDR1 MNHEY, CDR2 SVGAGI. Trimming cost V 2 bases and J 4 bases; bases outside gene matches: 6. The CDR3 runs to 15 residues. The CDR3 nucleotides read TGTGCCAGCAGTTACACCCAGGGGGCCCGCACTGAAGCTTTCTTT. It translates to CASSYTQGARTEAFF.

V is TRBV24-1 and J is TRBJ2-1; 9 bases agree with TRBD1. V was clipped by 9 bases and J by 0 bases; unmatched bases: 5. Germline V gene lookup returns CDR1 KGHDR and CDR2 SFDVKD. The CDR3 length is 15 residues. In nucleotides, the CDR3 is TGTGCCACCGCTGAGACAGGGGGCTCCTACAATGAGCAGTTCTTC. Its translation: CATAETGGSYNEQFF.

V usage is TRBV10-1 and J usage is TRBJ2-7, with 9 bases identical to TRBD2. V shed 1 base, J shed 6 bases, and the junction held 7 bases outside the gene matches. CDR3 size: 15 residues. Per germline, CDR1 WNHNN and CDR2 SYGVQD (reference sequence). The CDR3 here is CASSEFAGGPGEQYF. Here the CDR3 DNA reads TGCGCCAGCAGTGAGTTCGCGGGAGGGCCTGGCGAGCAGTACTTC.

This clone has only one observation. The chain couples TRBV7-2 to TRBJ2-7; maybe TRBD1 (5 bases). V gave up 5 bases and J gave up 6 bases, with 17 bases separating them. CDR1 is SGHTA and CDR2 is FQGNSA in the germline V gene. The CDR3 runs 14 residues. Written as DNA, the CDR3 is TGTGCCAGCAGCCGTCTCCGCTCAGGGCGCGAGCAGTACTTC. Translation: CASSRLRSGREQYF.

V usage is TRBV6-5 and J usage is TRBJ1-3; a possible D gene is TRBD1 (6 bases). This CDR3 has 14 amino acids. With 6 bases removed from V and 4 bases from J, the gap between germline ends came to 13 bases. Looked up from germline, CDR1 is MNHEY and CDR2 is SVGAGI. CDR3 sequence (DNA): TGTGCCAGCAGGAGGGGGACGGGCGGAAACACCATATATTTT. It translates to CASRRGTGGNTIYF.

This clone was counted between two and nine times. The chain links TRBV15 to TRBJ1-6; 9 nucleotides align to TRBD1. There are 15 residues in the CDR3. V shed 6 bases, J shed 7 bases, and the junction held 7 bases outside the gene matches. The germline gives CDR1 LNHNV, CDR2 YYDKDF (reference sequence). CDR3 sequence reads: CATRTDRGYNSPLHF. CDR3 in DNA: TGTGCCACCAGAACGGACAGGGGATACAATTCACCCCTCCACTTT.

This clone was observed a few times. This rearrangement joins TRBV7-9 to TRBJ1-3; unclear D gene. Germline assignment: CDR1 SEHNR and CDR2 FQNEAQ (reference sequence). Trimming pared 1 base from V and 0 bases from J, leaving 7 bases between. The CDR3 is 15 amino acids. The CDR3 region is CASSLGVRSGNTIYF. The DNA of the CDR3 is TGTGCCAGCAGCTTAGGAGTTCGCTCTGGAAACACCATATATTTT.

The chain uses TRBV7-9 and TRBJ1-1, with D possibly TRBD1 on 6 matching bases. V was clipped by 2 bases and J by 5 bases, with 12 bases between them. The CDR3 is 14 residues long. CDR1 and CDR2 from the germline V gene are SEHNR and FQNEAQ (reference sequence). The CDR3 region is CASSLSGARTEAFF. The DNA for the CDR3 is TGTGCCAGCAGCTTATCAGGGGCTCGGACTGAAGCTTTCTTT. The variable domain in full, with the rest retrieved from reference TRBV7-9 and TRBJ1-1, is DTGVSQNPRHKITKRGQNVTFRCDPISEHNRLYWYRQTLGQGPEFLTYFQNEAQLEKSRLLSDRFSAERPKGSFSTLEIQRTEQGDSAMYLCASSLSGARTEAFFGQGTRLTVV.

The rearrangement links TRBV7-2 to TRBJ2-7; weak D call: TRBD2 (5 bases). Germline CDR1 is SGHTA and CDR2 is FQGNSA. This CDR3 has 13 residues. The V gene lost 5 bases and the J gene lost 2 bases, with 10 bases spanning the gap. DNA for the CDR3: TGTGCCAGCAGCCCCGGGATTGCCTACGAGCAGTACTTC. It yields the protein CASSPGIAYEQYF.

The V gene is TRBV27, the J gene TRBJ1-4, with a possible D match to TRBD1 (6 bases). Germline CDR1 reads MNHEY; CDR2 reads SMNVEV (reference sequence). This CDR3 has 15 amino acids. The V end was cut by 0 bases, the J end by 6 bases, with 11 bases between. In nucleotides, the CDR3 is TGTGCCAGCAGTTTATCTACAGGGTCGGATGAAAAACTGTTTTTT. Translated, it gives CASSLSTGSDEKLFF.

The CDR3 nucleotides are TGTGCCAGTAGGCGCGGGGCTAACTATGGCTACACCTTC. It encodes CASRRGANYGYTF. The rearrangement links TRBV19 to TRBJ1-2, with D unclear. V lost 6 bases, J lost 0 bases, and 8 bases lay in between. CDR1 LNHDA and CDR2 SQIVND come from the germline V gene (reference sequence). The CDR3 contains 13 residues.

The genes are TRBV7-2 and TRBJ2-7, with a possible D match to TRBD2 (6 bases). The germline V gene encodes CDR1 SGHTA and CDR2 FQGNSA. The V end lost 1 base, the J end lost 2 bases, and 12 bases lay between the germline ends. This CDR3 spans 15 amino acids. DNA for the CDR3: TGTGCCAGCAGCTTAGAATCGGGACTGACCTACGAGCAGTACTTC. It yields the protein CASSLESGLTYEQYF.

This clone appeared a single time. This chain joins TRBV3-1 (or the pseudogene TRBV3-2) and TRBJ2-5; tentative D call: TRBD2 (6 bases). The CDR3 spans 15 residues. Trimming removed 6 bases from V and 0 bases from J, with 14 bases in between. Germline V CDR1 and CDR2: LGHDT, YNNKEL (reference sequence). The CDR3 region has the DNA TGTGCCAGCAGAACCGAAGGAGGGGACCAAGAGACCCAGTACTTC. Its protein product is CASRTEGGDQETQYF.

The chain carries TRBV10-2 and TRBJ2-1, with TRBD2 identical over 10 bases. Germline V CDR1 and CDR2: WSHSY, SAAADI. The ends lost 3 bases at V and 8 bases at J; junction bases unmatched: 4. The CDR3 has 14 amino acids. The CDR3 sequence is CASSESGRVYEQFF. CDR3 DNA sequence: TGCGCCAGCAGTGAAAGCGGGAGGGTCTATGAGCAGTTCTTC.

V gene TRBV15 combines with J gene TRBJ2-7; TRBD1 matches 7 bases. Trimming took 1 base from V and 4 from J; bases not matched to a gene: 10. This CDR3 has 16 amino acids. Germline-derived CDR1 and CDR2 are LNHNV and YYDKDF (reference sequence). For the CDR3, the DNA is TGTGCCACCAGCAGAGTGCGAATCGGGACAGATTACGAGCAGTACTTC. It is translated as CATSRVRIGTDYEQYF.

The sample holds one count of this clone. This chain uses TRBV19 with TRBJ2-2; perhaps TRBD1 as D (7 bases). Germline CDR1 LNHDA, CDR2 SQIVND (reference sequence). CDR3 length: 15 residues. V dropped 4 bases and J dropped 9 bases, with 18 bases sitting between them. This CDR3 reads CASSNPAGGFRELFF. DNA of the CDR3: TGTGCCAGTAGTAACCCGGCAGGGGGGTTTAGGGAGCTGTTTTTT. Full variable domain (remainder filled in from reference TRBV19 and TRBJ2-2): DGGITQSPKYLFRKEGQNVTLSCEQNLNHDAMYWYRQDPGQGLRLIYYSQIVNDFQKGDIAEGYSVSREKKESFPLTVTSAQKNPTAFYLCASSNPAGGFRELFFGEGSRLTVL.

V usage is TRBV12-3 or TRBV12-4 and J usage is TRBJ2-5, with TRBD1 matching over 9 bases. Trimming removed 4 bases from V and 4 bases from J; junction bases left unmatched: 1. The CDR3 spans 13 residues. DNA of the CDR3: TGTGCCAGCAGTTGGGGACAGGGAGAGACCCAGTACTTC. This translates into CASSWGQGETQYF.

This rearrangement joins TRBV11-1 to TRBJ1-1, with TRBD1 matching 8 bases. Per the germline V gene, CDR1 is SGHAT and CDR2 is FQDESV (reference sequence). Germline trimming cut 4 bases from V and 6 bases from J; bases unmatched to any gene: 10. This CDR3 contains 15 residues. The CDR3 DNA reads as TGTGCCAGCAGCTGGAGTCCGGGACAGGTCGCTGAAGCTTTCTTT. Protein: CASSWSPGQVAEAFF.

Written as DNA, the CDR3 is TGTGCCAGCAGCAGGGACCCCTTTTCTAGCGGGAGGGCCAACGAGCAGTACTTC. As protein: CASSRDPFSSGRANEQYF. The chain joins TRBV5-6 to TRBJ2-7; 12 positions agree with TRBD2. The germline CDR1 and CDR2 sequences are SGHDT and YYEEEE. J lost 5 bases, V lost 4 bases, and 16 bases had no gene match. The CDR3 has 18 residues.

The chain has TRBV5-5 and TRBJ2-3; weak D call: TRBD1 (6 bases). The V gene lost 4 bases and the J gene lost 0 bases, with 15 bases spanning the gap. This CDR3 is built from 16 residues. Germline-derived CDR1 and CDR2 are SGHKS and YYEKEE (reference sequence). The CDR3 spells CASSIVDRLSTDTQYF. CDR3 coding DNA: TGTGCCAGCAGCATAGTAGACAGGCTGAGCACAGATACGCAGTATTTT.

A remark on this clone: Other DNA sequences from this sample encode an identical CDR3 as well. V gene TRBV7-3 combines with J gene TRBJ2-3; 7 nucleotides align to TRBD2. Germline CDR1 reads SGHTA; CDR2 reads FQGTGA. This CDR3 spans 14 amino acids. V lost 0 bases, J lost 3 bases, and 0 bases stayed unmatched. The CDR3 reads CASSLTGGTDTQYF. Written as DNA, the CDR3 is TGTGCCAGCAGCTTAACGGGAGGGACAGATACGCAGTATTTT.

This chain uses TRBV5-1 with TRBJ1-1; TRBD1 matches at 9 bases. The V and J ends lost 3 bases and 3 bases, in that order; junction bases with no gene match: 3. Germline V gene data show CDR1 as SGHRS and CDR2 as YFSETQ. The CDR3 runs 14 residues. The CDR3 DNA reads TGCGCCAGCAGCTGGACAGGGGTCGACACTGAAGCTTTCTTT. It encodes CASSWTGVDTEAFF.

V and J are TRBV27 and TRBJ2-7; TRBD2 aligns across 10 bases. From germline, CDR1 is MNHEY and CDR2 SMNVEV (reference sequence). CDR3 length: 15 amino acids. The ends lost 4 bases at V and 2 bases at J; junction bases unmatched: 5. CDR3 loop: CASSWTSGPAYEQYF. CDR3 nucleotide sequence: TGTGCCAGCAGTTGGACTAGCGGTCCTGCCTACGAGCAGTACTTC.

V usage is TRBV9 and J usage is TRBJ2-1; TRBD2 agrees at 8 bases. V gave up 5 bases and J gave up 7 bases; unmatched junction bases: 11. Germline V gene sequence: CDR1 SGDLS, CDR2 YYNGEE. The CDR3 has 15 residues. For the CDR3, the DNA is TGTGCCAGCAGTCCCCGGGGGGGCCTCGGTAATGAGCAGTTCTTC. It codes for CASSPRGGLGNEQFF.

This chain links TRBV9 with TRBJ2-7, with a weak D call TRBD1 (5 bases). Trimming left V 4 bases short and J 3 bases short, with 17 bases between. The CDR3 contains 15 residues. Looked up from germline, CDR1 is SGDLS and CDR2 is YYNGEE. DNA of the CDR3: TGTGCCAGCAGCCGACAGCCTGACGGTTACTACGAGCAGTACTTC. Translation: CASSRQPDGYYEQYF.

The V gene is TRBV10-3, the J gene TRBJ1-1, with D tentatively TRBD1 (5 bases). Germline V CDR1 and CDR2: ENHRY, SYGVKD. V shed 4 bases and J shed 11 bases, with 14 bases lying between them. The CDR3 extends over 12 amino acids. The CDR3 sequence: CAISGRGEWAFF. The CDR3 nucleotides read TGTGCCATCAGTGGTAGGGGTGAGTGGGCTTTCTTT.

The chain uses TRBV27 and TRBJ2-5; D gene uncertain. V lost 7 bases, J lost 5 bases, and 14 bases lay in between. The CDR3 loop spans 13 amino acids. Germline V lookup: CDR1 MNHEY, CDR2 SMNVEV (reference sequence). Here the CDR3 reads CASKPNGRETQYF. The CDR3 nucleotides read TGTGCCAGCAAACCCAATGGCAGGGAGACCCAGTACTTC.

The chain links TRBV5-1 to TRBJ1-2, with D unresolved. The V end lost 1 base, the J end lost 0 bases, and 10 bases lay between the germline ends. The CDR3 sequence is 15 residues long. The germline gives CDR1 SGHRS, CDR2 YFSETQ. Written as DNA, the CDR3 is TGCGCCAGCAGCTTGTACCCGGACTCTAACTATGGCTACACCTTC. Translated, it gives CASSLYPDSNYGYTF.

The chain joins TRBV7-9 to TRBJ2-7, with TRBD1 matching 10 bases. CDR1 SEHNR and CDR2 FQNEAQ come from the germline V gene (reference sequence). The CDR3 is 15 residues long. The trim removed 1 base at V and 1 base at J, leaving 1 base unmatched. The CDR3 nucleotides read TGTGCCAGCAGCTTAGGGACAGGGGGGTCCTACGAGCAGTACTTC. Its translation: CASSLGTGGSYEQYF.